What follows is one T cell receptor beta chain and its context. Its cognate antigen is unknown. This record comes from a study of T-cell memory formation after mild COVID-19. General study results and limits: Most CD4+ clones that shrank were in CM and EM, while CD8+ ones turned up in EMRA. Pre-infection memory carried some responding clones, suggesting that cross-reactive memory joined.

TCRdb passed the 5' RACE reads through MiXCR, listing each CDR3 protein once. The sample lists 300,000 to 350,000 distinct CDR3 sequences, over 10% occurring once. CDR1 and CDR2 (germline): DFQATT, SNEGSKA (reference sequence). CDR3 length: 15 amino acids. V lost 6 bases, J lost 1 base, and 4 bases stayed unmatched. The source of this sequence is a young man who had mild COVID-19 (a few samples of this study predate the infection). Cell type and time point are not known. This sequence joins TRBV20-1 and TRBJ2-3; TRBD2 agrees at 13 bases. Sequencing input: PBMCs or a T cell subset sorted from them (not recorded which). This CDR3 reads CSAPGLAGGTDTQYF. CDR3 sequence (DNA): TGCAGTGCCCCTGGACTAGCGGGGGGCACAGATACGCAGTATTTT.